The 3 T cell receptor beta chains given below trace back to one sample, sequenced in a study of shared clonotypes between healthy human individuals. CD45RO-negative cells were positively selected for CCR7, leaving out terminally differentiated effector memory CD45RA+ cells. The protocol was immunoSEQ multiplex PCR, while the TCRdb copy is restricted to in-frame clones and leaves out a portion. The data show millions of clones, over 85% seen once. The sample consisted of naive CD8+ T cells sorted from blood. The source of these receptors is a man between 18 and 29 years old in good health.

V and J are TRBV9 and TRBJ2-7; 12 bases are shared with TRBD1. Germline CDR1 SGDLS, CDR2 YYNGEE. There are 15 residues in the CDR3. Unmatched junction bases numbered 3, after V lost 0 bases and J lost 5 bases. The CDR3 is CASSVGGQGAHEQYF. Here the CDR3 DNA reads TGTGCCAGCAGCGTAGGGGGACAGGGGGCCCACGAGCAGTACTTC.

This clone has just one count. The chain carries TRBV9 and TRBJ2-7; D may be TRBD1 (5 bases). The V and J ends lost 2 bases and 2 bases respectively, with 17 bases between them. This CDR3 is built from 16 residues. Germline assignment: CDR1 SGDLS and CDR2 YYNGEE. Written as DNA, the CDR3 is TGTGCCAGCAGCGTCAGAAGGTCGAAGACAGCCTACGAGCAGTACTTC. It codes for CASSVRRSKTAYEQYF.

The CDR3 nucleotides are TGTGCCAGCAGGGAGTACAGGGGCGACTATGGCTACACCTTC. It yields the protein CASREYRGDYGYTF. The chain links TRBV2 to TRBJ1-2, with 7 bases identical to TRBD1. Germline-derived CDR1 and CDR2 are SNHLY and FYNNEI. The CDR3 is made up of 14 amino acids. Trimming removed 6 bases from V and 3 bases from J; junction bases left unmatched: 7.